Shown below are 23 T cell receptor beta chains from a single sample sequenced in a study of blood T cell repertoires in COVID-19 (TCRdb year 2020). The method was the immunoSEQ multiplex PCR assay. TCRdb took over this immuneACCESS table, retaining in-frame rearrangements with V and J assigned. Such tables are incomplete; in checked studies, under half of the missing clones stem from an unresolved V gene, and the remainder is unexplained. A total of tens of thousands of clones appear in this sample, roughly 84% of them only once. Over 2% of the sample belongs to the ten largest clones. The sample was peripheral blood. These receptors were taken from a man older than 75 with active or convalescent COVID-19.

The chain couples TRBV2 to TRBJ1-4, with a weak D call TRBD1 (5 bases). This CDR3 region has 13 residues. Germline CDR1 and CDR2: SNHLY and FYNNEI. V was shortened by 7 bases and J by 5 bases, with 11 bases between the two germline ends. The CDR3 here is CASTGGGNEKLFF. The CDR3 DNA is TGTGCCAGCACTGGCGGGGGGAATGAAAAACTGTTTTTT.

This chain connects TRBV30 to TRBJ2-5; TRBD1 matches at 10 bases. CDR1 and CDR2 (germline): GTSNPN, SVGIG (reference sequence). V was clipped by 3 bases and J by 4 bases; unmatched bases: 5. CDR3 size: 14 residues. CDR3 loop: CAWRSGTGVETQYF. In nucleotides, the CDR3 is TGTGCCTGGAGGTCCGGGACAGGGGTAGAGACCCAGTACTTC.

The V call is TRBV5-6, the J call TRBJ2-7; perhaps TRBD1 as D (6 bases). The CDR3 extends over 13 amino acids. Between the trimmed V and J ends, which lost 1 base and 4 bases, there was a span of 9 bases. Germline V gene sequence: CDR1 SGHDT, CDR2 YYEEEE. The CDR3 loop reads CASSLNRVYEQYF. The CDR3, as DNA: TGTGCCAGCAGCTTGAACAGGGTGTACGAGCAGTACTTC.

V gene TRBV6-5 combines with J gene TRBJ2-3; 8 nucleotides line up with TRBD1. Unmatched junction bases numbered 11, after V lost 8 bases and J lost 4 bases. Germline V gives CDR1 MNHEY, CDR2 SVGAGI. The CDR3 totals 15 residues. The DNA of the CDR3 is TGTGCCAGCGGCCTAGGGACAGGCCGCCCAGATACGCAGTATTTT. It specifies CASGLGTGRPDTQYF.

The V and J genes are TRBV6-6 and TRBJ2-7; 9 nucleotides match TRBD1. The CDR3 is made up of 14 amino acids. Germline trimming cut 4 bases from V and 2 bases from J; bases unmatched to any gene: 3. Germline V gene data show CDR1 as MNHNY and CDR2 as SVGAGI (reference sequence). As DNA, the CDR3 is TGTGCCAGCAGTTGGGGACAGGGCCCCTACGAGCAGTACTTC. It yields the protein CASSWGQGPYEQYF.

The V call is TRBV6-5, the J call TRBJ2-7; D is possibly TRBD1 (5 bases). V lost 7 bases, J lost 13 bases, and 14 bases lay in between. Germline V CDR1 and CDR2: MNHEY, SVGAGI. This CDR3 contains 10 residues. In nucleotides, the CDR3 is TGTGCCAGCATGCGGACAACCCTATACTTC. It specifies CASMRTTLYF.

V is TRBV6-1 and J is TRBJ1-5, with D possibly TRBD1 on 5 matching bases. Germline V gene lookup returns CDR1 MNHNS and CDR2 SASEGT. The V end was cut by 1 base, the J end by 6 bases, with 10 bases between. The CDR3 is made up of 14 amino acids. CDR3 sequence (DNA): TGTGCCAGCAGTGAAGTTTGGGGGGTTCAGCCCCAGCATTTT. Residues: CASSEVWGVQPQHF.

V and J are TRBV7-2 and TRBJ1-4; D remains ambiguous. Per germline, CDR1 SGHTA and CDR2 FQGNSA. Deletions cut 5 bases from V and 7 bases from J, with 11 bases between. The CDR3 sequence is 13 residues long. The CDR3 region is CASSRRGAEKLFF. Written as DNA, the CDR3 is TGTGCCAGCAGCCGCCGAGGTGCTGAAAAACTGTTTTTT. The entire variable domain, with the rest obtained from reference TRBV7-2 and TRBJ1-4, is as follows: GAGVSQSPSNKVTEKGKDVELRCDPISGHTALYWYRQSLGQGLEFLIYFQGNSAPDKSGLPSDRFSAERTGGSVSTLTIQRTQQEDSAVYLCASSRRGAEKLFFGSGTQLSVL.

The chain's CDR3 is CASTGGGQGFRSPLHF. CDR3 DNA: TGTGCCAGCACCGGTGGGGGACAGGGTTTTCGGTCACCCCTCCACTTT. The chain couples TRBV2 to TRBJ1-6, with 9 bases that match TRBD1. This CDR3 contains 16 residues. V was pared by 7 bases and J by 10 bases, with 14 bases of the junction left unmatched. CDR1 is SNHLY, CDR2 FYNNEI, per germline.

The chain is built from TRBV18 and TRBJ1-2; no reliable D call. The germline V gene has CDR1 KGHSH and CDR2 LQKENI. This CDR3 contains 13 residues. Trimming took 2 bases from V and 6 from J, leaving 10 bases between them. Here the CDR3 reads CASSPLGGDGYTF. The CDR3 DNA is TGTGCCAGCTCACCATTGGGCGGGGATGGCTACACCTTC.

The CDR3 is CAWSVGLYNEQFF. The DNA for the CDR3 is TGTGCCTGGAGTGTTGGACTGTACAATGAGCAGTTCTTC. The V gene is TRBV30, the J gene TRBJ2-1; a weak D match, TRBD2 (5 bases). Per germline, CDR1 GTSNPN and CDR2 SVGIG (reference sequence). The CDR3 length is 13 residues. V lost 0 bases and J lost 4, with 7 bases in between.

This clone was detected only a few times. The chain links TRBV6-5 to TRBJ1-6; no clear D. V was clipped by 6 bases and J by 3 bases, with 6 bases between them. There are 13 residues in the CDR3. Germline CDR1 reads MNHEY; CDR2 reads SVGAGI. Written as DNA, the CDR3 is TGTGCCAGCAGGGTGAGCTATAATTCACCCCTCCACTTT. Its protein product is CASRVSYNSPLHF.

The J gene is TRBJ1-3, the V gene TRBV7-2, with 7 bases lining up with TRBD1. V shed 0 bases, J shed 0 bases, and the junction held 2 bases outside the gene matches. Germline assignment: CDR1 SGHTA and CDR2 FQGNSA. The CDR3 spans 16 residues. For the CDR3, the DNA is TGTGCCAGCAGCTTAGCTGGGACAGTCTCTGGAAACACCATATATTTT. It yields the protein CASSLAGTVSGNTIYF.

The V call is TRBV6-2 or TRBV6-3, the J call TRBJ2-3, with TRBD2 matching 9 bases. The J segment lost 3 bases and the V segment lost 5 bases, leaving 9 bases of the junction unmatched. Germline V lookup: CDR1 MNHEY, CDR2 SVGEGT. CDR3 length: 16 residues. CDR3: CASSTQAGGGTDTQYF. The DNA of the CDR3 is TGTGCCAGCAGTACCCAAGCGGGGGGAGGGACAGATACGCAGTATTTT.

This chain links TRBV6-5 with TRBJ2-1, with D tentatively TRBD2 (7 bases). Trimming pared 7 bases from V and 10 bases from J, leaving 20 bases between. Germline CDR1 reads MNHEY; CDR2 reads SVGAGI. The CDR3 is made up of 14 amino acids. As DNA, the CDR3 is TGTGCCAGCACCCCGTTGGGGGGGGCGCGGGAGCAGTTCTTC. As protein: CASTPLGGAREQFF.

The chain carries TRBV5-1 and TRBJ1-2; D call uncertain. CDR1 and CDR2 (germline): SGHRS, YFSETQ. This CDR3 has 12 amino acids. V lost 4 bases and J lost 4, with 8 bases in between. The CDR3 sequence: CASSEGVYGYTF. The CDR3 nucleotides are TGCGCCAGCAGCGAAGGAGTCTATGGCTACACCTTC.

The chain is built from TRBV6-5 and TRBJ2-3; D is perhaps TRBD2 (5 bases). Germline V gives CDR1 MNHEY, CDR2 SVGAGI. V was cut by 8 bases and J by 0 bases, with 15 bases left in between. The CDR3 has 15 amino acids. The CDR3 DNA follows: TGTGCCAGCTCGACCAGCGGCCATAGCACAGATACGCAGTATTTT. The encoded protein is CASSTSGHSTDTQYF.

The chain uses TRBV19 and TRBJ2-3; tentative D call: TRBD2 (6 bases). Per the germline V gene, CDR1 is LNHDA and CDR2 is SQIVND (reference sequence). The CDR3 totals 14 residues. Trimming shortened V by 3 bases and J by 6 bases, and 13 bases separated the two germline ends. Written as DNA, the CDR3 is TGTGCCAGTAGTATTCGACTAGGTACCGATACGCAGTATTTT. Encoded protein: CASSIRLGTDTQYF.

V gene TRBV19 combines with J gene TRBJ1-2, with TRBD1 identical over 7 bases. V lost 1 base to trimming and J lost 2 bases; unmatched junction nucleotides: 4. Germline V CDR1 and CDR2: LNHDA, SQIVND (reference sequence). There are 15 residues in the CDR3. The CDR3 DNA reads TGTGCCAGTAGTATAGTCTCGGGACAGAACTATGGCTACACCTTC. It codes for CASSIVSGQNYGYTF.

V usage is TRBV30 and J usage is TRBJ1-2; TRBD1 matches 8 bases. The junction had 10 bases not matched to a gene; V was cut back by 0 bases and J by 4 bases. Germline values: CDR1 GTSNPN, CDR2 SVGIG (reference sequence). The CDR3 consists of 16 residues. The CDR3 bases are TGTGCCTGGAGTGTACAGAGGACAGGGAGGATCTATGGCTACACCTTC. Translated, it gives CAWSVQRTGRIYGYTF.

J is TRBJ2-3 and V is TRBV10-3, with TRBD2 matching over 10 bases. V was clipped by 4 bases and J by 2 bases; unmatched bases: 3. There are 15 residues in the CDR3. Germline CDR1 ENHRY, CDR2 SYGVKD. The CDR3 reads CAISATSGPTDTQYF. For the CDR3, the DNA is TGTGCCATCAGTGCGACTAGCGGGCCCACAGATACGCAGTATTTT.

The V and J genes are TRBV5-4 and TRBJ2-7, with 7 bases identical to TRBD1. The junction had 12 bases not matched to a gene; V was cut back by 4 bases and J by 8 bases. CDR3 length: 14 amino acids. Looked up from germline, CDR1 is SGHNT and CDR2 is YYREEE (reference sequence). The DNA for the CDR3 is TGTGCCAGCAGCAAACGGGACAGCACAGCACAGCAGTACTTC. Its translation: CASSKRDSTAQQYF.

This chain links TRBV5-4 with TRBJ2-7; 8 bases line up with TRBD2. J lost 6 bases, V lost 4 bases, and 6 bases had no gene match. Germline lookup yields CDR1 SGHNT and CDR2 YYREEE (reference sequence). The CDR3 runs 13 residues. CDR3 in amino acids: CASSSCGRCEQYF. CDR3 DNA sequence: TGTGCCAGCAGCAGTTGCGGGAGGTGCGAGCAGTACTTC.